Detailed here is one T cell receptor (beta chain). The antigen is undetermined. The TRB cDNA libraries were prepared by 5' RACE with UMI labels. TCRdb re-analyzed the 5' RACE reads; it lists each CDR3 protein once, without DNA. This repertoire comprises 100,000 to 150,000 distinct CDR3 sequences; its ten largest clones make up less than 0.55%. Germline V CDR1 and CDR2: SQVTM, ANQGSEA. This CDR3 has 14 amino acids. This entry is derived from a study of CXCR3-negative and CXCR3-positive naive CD8 T cells. Findings and caveats of the study: For naive cells, CXCR3-negative and CXCR3-positive subsets had similar TRBV-TRBJ usage; for memory cells, usage differed. Both naive subsets showed comparably high diversity, and memory CD8+ cells showed much lower diversity.

Sample: naive CXCR3- CD8+ T cells from blood. Subset specified: CD45RO-CCR7+CD27+CD95- naive CD8+ T cells lacking CXCR3 (TNR3-). This chain uses TRBV29-1 with TRBJ2-7; TCRdb indicates TRBD1, and absent DNA this call remains unverified. The sequence was collected from a human donor in good health. Some clones in this sample may be carry-over from other donors' samples. The CDR3 spells CSVKHGTSDYEQYF.